This T cell receptor (beta chain) was sequenced for a study of T cell responses to AZD1222 COVID-19 vaccine. Repertoires were generated with immunoSEQ multiplex PCR, while TCRdb's copy carries only in-frame clones and drops some. The table shows approximately 120,000 clones, with approximately 90% occurring only once. General study findings and limits: In a largely white British group with more females than males, clonal diversity was possibly underestimated. Spike-specific TCR breadth rose after two AZD1222 doses, and depth rose as well. Repertoire sampling happened only post peak T cell response. Per reports, nearly half of all spike-specific TCRs target regions that are unmutated in variants.

The V and J ends lost 1 base and 2 bases respectively, with 8 bases between them. This CDR3 comprises 14 residues. The germline gives CDR1 SGHRS, CDR2 YFSETQ. This clone was recorded a few times. Its target is unknown. Other DNA sequences within the sample encode an identical CDR3. Source: peripheral blood, taken on day 0 of AZD1222 vaccination. This receptor was taken from an adult in good health. This chain uses TRBV5-1 with TRBJ2-3; no definite D call. CDR3 sequence reads: CASSLKVTTDTQYF. CDR3 in DNA: TGCGCCAGCAGCTTGAAGGTTACCACAGATACGCAGTATTTT.